What follows are 21 T cell receptor beta chains derived from one specimen sequenced in a study of CD8+CD57+ T cells in acquired aplastic anemia. For CDR3 and TCR beta VDJ profiling, genomic DNA was the template used. TCRdb re-analysed the reads in MiXCR, keeping a single row per CDR3 protein. The sample lists fewer than 250,000 distinct CDR3 sequences; over 40% were seen once. All patients picked for sequencing had shown, by flow cytometry, an expansion of CD8+CD57+ cells. Sequencing input: sorted CD4+, CD8+, or CD8+CD57+ T cells (not recorded which) from PBMCs. The receptors shown here come from a human donor with aplastic anemia.

This clonotype was seen many times. This chain connects TRBV29-1 to TRBJ2-7; 9 bases are a match to TRBD1. The CDR3 length is 15 residues. Germline trimming cut 4 bases from V and 3 bases from J; bases unmatched to any gene: 10. Germline CDR1 SQVTM, CDR2 ANQGSEA. CDR3 loop: CSVAGDGQGYYEQYF. CDR3 DNA sequence: TGCAGCGTTGCGGGGGATGGACAGGGGTACTACGAGCAGTACTTC.

The V and J genes are TRBV10-3 and TRBJ2-1; the D gene is possibly TRBD1 (6 bases). This CDR3 comprises 13 residues. Germline V gives CDR1 ENHRY, CDR2 SYGVKD. V lost 10 bases, J lost 7 bases, and 17 bases lay in between. The CDR3, as DNA: TGTGCCACGAGCCCAGGGGAGAGGAATGAGCAGTTCTTC. Translation: CATSPGERNEQFF.

Ten or more counts support this clonotype. The rearrangement uses TRBV9 and TRBJ1-6, with D possibly matching TRBD1 (6 bases). Trimming left V 4 bases short and J 7 bases short, with 18 bases between. The CDR3 has 16 residues. Germline loops: CDR1 SGDLS, CDR2 YYNGEE. This chain's CDR3 is CASSPEGGTTNSPLHF. The CDR3 DNA reads as TGTGCCAGCAGCCCAGAGGGGGGGACCACCAATTCACCCCTCCACTTT.

This chain joins TRBV4-3 and TRBJ1-2, with D possibly matching TRBD1 (5 bases). Germline assignment: CDR1 LGHNA and CDR2 YSLEER. V dropped 4 bases and J dropped 2 bases, with 11 bases sitting between them. The CDR3 covers 14 residues. CDR3 sequence reads: CASSPSGLNYGYTF. CDR3 coding DNA: TGCGCCAGCAGCCCATCGGGACTCAACTATGGCTACACCTTC.

This clonotype was recorded many times. The chain carries TRBV5-1 and TRBJ2-1; no definite D call. Between the trimmed V and J ends, which lost 0 bases and 6 bases, there was a span of 13 bases. In germline, CDR1 is SGHRS, CDR2 YFSETQ. The CDR3 runs to 15 residues. The DNA of the CDR3 is TGCGCCAGCAGCTTGGGTGTGGGTGTCATCAATGAGCAGTTCTTC. This translates into CASSLGVGVINEQFF.

A remark on this clonotype: A much larger clonotype is one base distant, so this may be a read error. The CDR3 loop reads CGARRSFSYNEQFF. The CDR3 DNA is TGCGGTGCTAGGAGGAGTTTCTCCTACAATGAGCAGTTCTTC. The J gene is TRBJ2-1, the V gene TRBV20-1; maybe TRBD2 (5 bases). CDR3 length: 14 residues. Germline-derived CDR1 and CDR2 are DFQATT and SNEGSKA (reference sequence).

Ten or more counts support this clonotype. The chain carries TRBV5-1 and TRBJ1-2; D gene uncertain. Germline V gene data show CDR1 as SGHRS and CDR2 as YFSETQ. V was trimmed by 0 bases and J by 6 bases, leaving 9 bases between them. The CDR3 loop spans 13 amino acids. CDR3: CASSLADADGYTF. The CDR3, as DNA: TGCGCCAGCAGCTTGGCTGACGCCGATGGCTACACCTTC.

This clonotype was recorded many times. The DNA for the CDR3 is TGTGCCAGCAGAGGACTAGTAGCCTACGAGCAGTACTTC. Translated: CASRGLVAYEQYF. V gene TRBV6-1 combines with J gene TRBJ2-7, with 7 nucleotides matching TRBD2. This CDR3 is built from 13 residues. Germline V CDR1 and CDR2: MNHNS, SASEGT. J lost 2 bases, V lost 6 bases, and 4 bases had no gene match.

J is TRBJ1-5 and V is TRBV2; 8 bases map to TRBD1. Losses at the gene ends were 8 bases for V and 2 bases for J; bases not matched to a gene: 5. The CDR3 runs 14 residues. Germline CDR1 is SNHLY and CDR2 is FYNNEI. The CDR3 here is CASATGEGNQPQHF. The CDR3 DNA sequence: TGTGCCAGCGCGACAGGGGAGGGCAATCAGCCCCAGCATTTT.

This chain joins TRBV5-4 and TRBJ2-2, with 8 bases matching TRBD1. The CDR3 loop spans 15 amino acids. V lost 0 bases and J lost 4; bases outside the gene matches: 2. Germline V CDR1 and CDR2: SGHNT, YYREEE (reference sequence). CDR3: CASSLDQGATGELFF. The CDR3 DNA is TGTGCCAGCAGCTTGGATCAGGGGGCCACCGGGGAGCTGTTTTTT.

This clonotype was seen only once. The chain links TRBV7-7 to TRBJ2-5, with 7 bases matching TRBD1. This CDR3 contains 12 residues. Germline CDR1 SSHAT, CDR2 FNYEAQ (reference sequence). CDR3: CATRGLQETQYF. The CDR3 region has the DNA TGTGCTACCAGGGGGTTACAAGAGACCCAGTACTTC. The variable domain in full, with the rest retrieved from reference TRBV7-7 and TRBJ2-5, is GAGVSQSPRYKVTKRGQDVTLRCDPISSHATLYWYQQALGQGPEFLTYFNYEAQPDKSGLPSDRFSAERPEGSISTLTIQRTEQRDSAMYRCATRGLQETQYFGPGTRLLVL.

In this sample, this clonotype turned up many times. The chain combines TRBV9 with TRBJ2-7; TRBD2 matches at 11 bases. Germline-derived CDR1 and CDR2 are SGDLS and YYNGEE. The CDR3 covers 14 residues. The J segment lost 7 bases and the V segment lost 3 bases, leaving 6 bases of the junction unmatched. CDR3 DNA sequence: TGTGCCAGCAGCGCTAGCGGGGGGCCAGGGGAGCAGTACTTC. Protein sequence: CASSASGGPGEQYF.

V and J are TRBV24-1 and TRBJ2-7; 12 bases map to TRBD1. This CDR3 has 14 residues. The germline gives CDR1 KGHDR, CDR2 SFDVKD. The V and J ends lost 0 bases and 10 bases, in that order; junction bases with no gene match: 3. CDR3 loop: CATSDLGTGGGQYF. As DNA, the CDR3 is TGTGCCACCAGTGATTTGGGGACAGGGGGCGGTCAGTACTTC.

This clonotype was seen at least ten times. The rearrangement links TRBV7-9 to TRBJ1-3; TRBD1 is a possible D gene (5 bases). The ends were cut back, 5 bases at V and 0 bases at J, with 14 bases in the middle. The germline CDR1 and CDR2 sequences are SEHNR and FQNEAQ (reference sequence). CDR3 size: 16 residues. CDR3 in amino acids: CASSATVGLSGNTIYF. Written as DNA, the CDR3 is TGTGCCAGCAGCGCGACAGTTGGGCTCTCTGGAAACACCATATATTTT.

CDR3 sequence (DNA): TGTGCCAGCAGCTTAGCGTTGGTAGCGGGAGGAAAAGAGACCCAGTACTTC. This encodes CASSLALVAGGKETQYF. V is TRBV7-9 and J is TRBJ2-5; TRBD2 matches at 10 bases. CDR3 size: 17 residues. Germline CDR1 SEHNR, CDR2 FQNEAQ (reference sequence). V lost 0 bases and J lost 3; bases outside the gene matches: 7.

The J gene is TRBJ1-3, the V gene TRBV12-3 or TRBV12-4; 7 bases align to TRBD1. Trimming removed 6 bases from V and 0 bases from J; junction bases left unmatched: 2. The CDR3 is 14 amino acids. CDR3 coding DNA: TGTGCCAGCAGGGACAGGCGCTCTGGAAACACCATATATTTT. This sequence encodes CASRDRRSGNTIYF.

This clonotype was picked up many times. This CDR3 is CASSEQGYQPQHF. As DNA, the CDR3 is TGTGCCAGCAGCGAACAGGGTTATCAGCCCCAGCATTTT. The chain links TRBV11-3 to TRBJ1-5, with D possibly TRBD1 on 6 matching bases. V was clipped by 5 bases and J by 5 bases, with 10 bases between them. This CDR3 comprises 13 residues. Per the germline V gene, CDR1 is SGHNT and CDR2 is YENEEA.

This clonotype was seen a few times. The chain joins TRBV7-2 to TRBJ2-7; no definite D call. The CDR3 consists of 14 residues. The V gene lost 1 base and the J gene lost 8 bases, with 15 bases spanning the gap. From germline, CDR1 is SGHTA and CDR2 FQGNSA. The CDR3 loop is CASSLEMTGTKQYF. Here the CDR3 DNA reads TGTGCCAGCAGCTTAGAGATGACCGGAACTAAGCAGTACTTC.

This clonotype was seen only a few times. The V gene is TRBV4-1, the J gene TRBJ2-5; D is possibly TRBD2 (7 bases). CDR3 length: 15 residues. Germline lookup yields CDR1 MGHRA and CDR2 YSYEKL. The germline V and J ends were trimmed by 2 bases and 5 bases, with 15 bases remaining between them. The CDR3 nucleotides are TGCGCCAGCAGCCAACCTGGGGGGGCCCGGGAGACCCAGTACTTC. Translating it yields CASSQPGGARETQYF.

This clonotype appeared many times. The chain has TRBV6-5 and TRBJ2-7, with TRBD1 matching over 7 bases. This CDR3 contains 15 residues. Germline values: CDR1 MNHEY, CDR2 SVGAGI. With V trimmed by 0 bases and J by 2 bases, 4 bases remained unmatched. The CDR3 is CASSYSGQLTYEQYF. The CDR3 DNA sequence: TGTGCCAGCAGTTACTCGGGACAGCTTACCTACGAGCAGTACTTC.

In this sample, this clonotype turned up many times. The CDR3, as DNA: TGTGCCAGCAGCTTAGGAGGGGGCTATGGCTACACCTTC. It translates to CASSLGGGYGYTF. The chain employs TRBV11-2 and TRBJ1-2; TRBD1 is a possible D gene (6 bases). Germline V lookup: CDR1 SGHAT, CDR2 FQNNGV. V was trimmed by 1 base and J by 4 bases, leaving 7 bases between them. The CDR3 is 13 amino acids.